These 14 T cell receptor beta chains were sequenced from one sample in a study of identifying expanded T cells in peripheral blood. Using immunoSEQ multiplex PCR, the repertoire was profiled, and TCRdb retains in-frame clones only, with some absent. Of around 100,000 clones listed, approximately 88% are singletons. Sequenced: blood. The receptors shown here come from a person aged 18 to 75 in good health.

This clone is a singleton in its sample. The J gene is TRBJ2-7, the V gene TRBV27; 7 bases line up with TRBD1. Per the germline V gene, CDR1 is MNHEY and CDR2 is SMNVEV (reference sequence). The CDR3 spans 14 residues. J lost 1 base, V lost 0 bases, and 0 bases had no gene match. The CDR3 bases are TGTGCCAGCAGTTTATCGACAGGGTCCTACGAGCAGTACTTC. Translating it yields CASSLSTGSYEQYF.

The chain employs TRBV19 and TRBJ2-1; 13 nucleotides agree with TRBD2. The CDR3 contains 18 residues. Germline CDR1 reads LNHDA; CDR2 reads SQIVND (reference sequence). Unmatched junction bases numbered 9, after V lost 7 bases and J lost 0 bases. CDR3 amino acids: CASTQGLAGRSSYNEQFF. DNA of the CDR3: TGTGCCAGTACGCAGGGACTAGCGGGGAGGAGCTCCTACAATGAGCAGTTCTTC.

The chain recombines TRBV14 with TRBJ2-7; D uncertain. V lost 4 bases and J lost 0, with 16 bases in between. Per the germline V gene, CDR1 is SGHDN and CDR2 is FVKESK. CDR3 size: 16 residues. The CDR3 DNA reads TGTGCCAGCAGCCCCTTCCCAAGCCTCCTCTCCTACGAGCAGTACTTC. It yields the protein CASSPFPSLLSYEQYF. The whole variable domain, remainder taken from reference TRBV14 and TRBJ2-7, is EAGVTQFPSHSVIEKGQTVTLRCDPISGHDNLYWYRRVMGKEIKFLLHFVKESKQDESGMPNNRFLAERTGGTYSTLKVQPAELEDSGVYFCASSPFPSLLSYEQYFGPGTRLTVT.

The chain has TRBV27 and TRBJ1-2, with D perhaps TRBD1 (6 bases). Germline CDR1 reads MNHEY; CDR2 reads SMNVEV (reference sequence). Trimming removed 5 bases at V and 6 bases at J, with 19 bases between. This CDR3 has 15 amino acids. DNA for the CDR3: TGTGCCAGCAGTCGGGGCCCCACGGGGGGCAATGGCTACACCTTC. It encodes CASSRGPTGGNGYTF.

The V gene is TRBV9, the J gene TRBJ2-5, with 7 nucleotides matching TRBD2. Germline CDR1 reads SGDLS; CDR2 reads YYNGEE. The ends lost 1 base at V and 5 bases at J; junction bases unmatched: 14. The CDR3 extends over 17 amino acids. CDR3 sequence: CASSVLSGATPSETQYF. CDR3 sequence (DNA): TGTGCCAGCAGCGTATTGAGCGGGGCTACCCCCTCTGAGACCCAGTACTTC.

The rearrangement links TRBV5-1 to TRBJ2-7; D remains ambiguous. The ends were cut back, 7 bases at V and 6 bases at J, with 8 bases in the middle. CDR3 length: 10 amino acids. Germline CDR1 is SGHRS and CDR2 is YFSETQ. CDR3 amino acids: CASPSPEQYF. For the CDR3, the DNA is TGCGCCAGCCCTTCCCCCGAGCAGTACTTC.

Only a few counts were recorded for this clone. The chain couples TRBV6-4 to TRBJ2-5; TRBD2 might be the D (6 bases). Germline CDR1 reads MRHNA; CDR2 reads SNTAGT. This CDR3 is 15 amino acids long. The V and J ends lost 3 bases and 1 base respectively, with 12 bases between them. This CDR3 reads CASSEGMGGQETQYF. The CDR3 nucleotides read TGTGCCAGCAGTGAAGGAATGGGAGGCCAAGAGACCCAGTACTTC.

The V call is TRBV4-1, the J call TRBJ1-1; D is undetermined. Germline-derived CDR1 and CDR2 are MGHRA and YSYEKL. V was pared by 4 bases and J by 1 base, with 7 bases between. The CDR3 length is 13 residues. CDR3 sequence: CASSLGGNTEAFF. The CDR3 DNA reads as TGCGCCAGCAGCCTAGGAGGGAACACTGAAGCTTTCTTT.

J is TRBJ1-1 and V is TRBV6-5; D gene ambiguous. Trimming left V 6 bases short and J 0 bases short, with 8 bases between. The CDR3 sequence is 13 residues long. Per the germline V gene, CDR1 is MNHEY and CDR2 is SVGAGI. DNA of the CDR3: TGTGCCAGCAGAGGATTCGTGAACACTGAAGCTTTCTTT. As protein: CASRGFVNTEAFF.

Ten or more counts support this clone. This CDR3 is also generated by other DNA sequences in the sample. The chain has TRBV7-2 and TRBJ2-5; 10 bases agree with TRBD2. Germline loops: CDR1 SGHTA, CDR2 FQGNSA. Trimming at V came to 4 bases and at J to 4 bases, leaving 6 bases not matched to a gene. The CDR3 is 15 amino acids. CDR3 nucleotides: TGTGCCAGCAGCTATCAGCGGGGGGGCGGAGAGACCCAGTACTTC. Protein sequence: CASSYQRGGGETQYF. Filled out from reference TRBV7-2 and TRBJ2-5, the complete variable domain reads GAGVSQSPSNKVTEKGKDVELRCDPISGHTALYWYRQSLGQGLEFLIYFQGNSAPDKSGLPSDRFSAERTGGSVSTLTIQRTQQEDSAVYLCASSYQRGGGETQYFGPGTRLLVL.

V is TRBV11-3 and J is TRBJ1-1; no clear D gene. Trimming cost V 0 bases and J 1 base, with 6 bases left between them. CDR1 is SGHNT, CDR2 YENEEA, per germline. CDR3 length equals 14 residues. The CDR3 coding sequence is TGTGCCAGCAGCTTAGATCGGGGGAACACTGAAGCTTTCTTT. Translating gives CASSLDRGNTEAFF.

This clone was recorded at least ten times. This sequence joins TRBV4-2 and TRBJ2-3, with 14 nucleotides matching TRBD2. The CDR3 spans 16 residues. Germline CDR1 is LGHNA and CDR2 is YNFKEQ. V gave up 1 base and J gave up 4 bases; unmatched junction bases: 1. CDR3 sequence: CASSQATSGGADTQYF. The CDR3 DNA sequence: TGTGCCAGCAGCCAAGCGACTAGCGGGGGGGCAGATACGCAGTATTTT.

This rearrangement joins TRBV5-6 to TRBJ2-1; D gene ambiguous. This CDR3 comprises 14 residues. V lost 0 bases and J 0 bases, leaving 4 bases between the germline ends. The germline gives CDR1 SGHDT, CDR2 YYEEEE. In DNA form, the CDR3 reads TGTGCCAGCAGCTTGGGCAGCTCCTACAATGAGCAGTTCTTC. Translating it yields CASSLGSSYNEQFF.

The CDR3 region is CASSLGPANEQFF. In DNA, the CDR3 is TGTGCCAGCAGCCTCGGACCAGCCAATGAGCAGTTCTTC. This rearrangement joins TRBV11-2 to TRBJ2-1; D unclear. The germline V and J ends were trimmed by 5 bases and 6 bases, with 11 bases remaining between them. The germline V gene has CDR1 SGHAT and CDR2 FQNNGV. This CDR3 contains 13 residues.